This passage covers 27 T cell receptor beta chains from one sample sequenced in a study of cytomegalovirus exposure and HLA in healthy donors. Amplification used 60 Vbeta primers and 13 Jbeta primers. Assay used: immunoSEQ multiplex PCR; TCRdb lists only in-frame clones, some missing. The table lists 93,000 or so clones, around three quarters of them singletons. Source material: PBMCs. These receptor sequences come from a man in his fifties in good health and CMV-seropositive.

This clone occurred a few times. The V and J genes are TRBV2 and TRBJ2-3, with 9 bases lining up with TRBD1. After removal of 4 bases from V and 2 bases from J, the junction contained 4 bases not matched to a gene. CDR1 is SNHLY and CDR2 is FYNNEI in the germline V gene. There are 15 residues in the CDR3. CDR3 loop: CASSVQGASTDTQYF. CDR3 nucleotides: TGTGCCAGCAGTGTACAGGGGGCTTCCACAGATACGCAGTATTTT.

This rearrangement joins TRBV28 to TRBJ2-3, with 8 nucleotides matching TRBD2. Germline-derived CDR1 and CDR2 are MDHEN and SYDVKM. The length of the CDR3 is 15 residues. V lost 4 bases to trimming and J lost 2 bases; unmatched junction nucleotides: 5. The CDR3 bases are TGTGCCAGCAGTTCACCAGCGGGAGCCACAGATACGCAGTATTTT. Encoded protein: CASSSPAGATDTQYF.

A single count supports this clone. The J gene is TRBJ2-1, the V gene TRBV18; 15 positions agree with TRBD2. The trim removed 0 bases at V and 9 bases at J, leaving 3 bases unmatched. Looked up from germline, CDR1 is KGHSH and CDR2 is LQKENI. This CDR3 contains 16 residues. The CDR3 loop is CASSPPGLAGGGEQFF. The CDR3 nucleotides read TGTGCCAGCTCACCACCCGGACTAGCGGGAGGGGGTGAGCAGTTCTTC.

This clone showed up just a few times. The chain has TRBV6-5 and TRBJ1-1; TRBD1 matches at 10 bases. This CDR3 has 14 residues. The ends lost 3 bases at V and 5 bases at J; junction bases unmatched: 3. Germline-derived CDR1 and CDR2 are MNHEY and SVGAGI. In nucleotides, the CDR3 is TGTGCCAGCAGTTATGGGACAGGGGTGACTGAAGCTTTCTTT. Translating it yields CASSYGTGVTEAFF.

The chain combines TRBV28 with TRBJ1-1; D perhaps matches TRBD1 (6 bases). CDR1 and CDR2 (germline): MDHEN, SYDVKM. The CDR3 extends over 12 amino acids. V lost 5 bases to trimming and J lost 6 bases, with 10 bases between them. The CDR3 is CASSLRTAEAFF. The CDR3 DNA is TGTGCCAGCAGTCTCAGGACAGCTGAAGCTTTCTTT.

The gene calls are TRBV7-8 and TRBJ2-7; TRBD1 aligns across 8 bases. Trimming removed 0 bases from V and 3 bases from J; junction bases left unmatched: 1. CDR1 is SGHVS, CDR2 FQNEAQ, per germline. The CDR3 extends over 14 amino acids. CDR3 sequence reads: CASSLADRGYEQYF. CDR3 DNA sequence: TGTGCCAGCAGCTTAGCAGACAGGGGCTACGAGCAGTACTTC.

This chain links TRBV2 with TRBJ1-1; TRBD1 matches 10 bases. Per germline, CDR1 SNHLY and CDR2 FYNNEI. Losses at the gene ends were 6 bases for V and 10 bases for J; bases not matched to a gene: 14. The CDR3 is 15 amino acids. CDR3 loop: CASSAIRQGAYRAFF. As DNA, the CDR3 is TGTGCCAGCAGCGCGATTAGACAGGGGGCCTACAGAGCTTTCTTT.

V usage is TRBV7-6 and J usage is TRBJ2-2, with TRBD2 identical over 13 bases. The germline V gene has CDR1 SGHVS and CDR2 FNYEAQ. V lost 5 bases, J lost 6 bases, and 6 bases stayed unmatched. The CDR3 is 16 amino acids. The chain's CDR3 is CASSPGTSGTAGELFF. The CDR3 nucleotides read TGTGCCAGCAGCCCGGGGACTAGCGGGACCGCCGGGGAGCTGTTTTTT.

The chain links TRBV10-1 to TRBJ2-2; D remains ambiguous. Germline V CDR1 and CDR2: WNHNN, SYGVQD (reference sequence). V was pared by 6 bases and J by 5 bases, with 16 bases between. The CDR3 consists of 15 residues. The CDR3 DNA follows: TGCGCCAGCAGCCCGGTCGGAGTTGGTACCGGGGAGCTGTTTTTT. Protein product: CASSPVGVGTGELFF.

This chain joins TRBV27 and TRBJ2-2; TRBD2 aligns across 12 bases. Losses at the gene ends were 5 bases for V and 4 bases for J; bases not matched to a gene: 11. Germline lookup yields CDR1 MNHEY and CDR2 SMNVEV (reference sequence). There are 18 residues in the CDR3. The CDR3 reads CASSPRTSGIRGTGELFF. The DNA of the CDR3 is TGTGCCAGCAGTCCAAGGACTAGCGGGATACGTGGCACCGGGGAGCTGTTTTTT.

The chain carries TRBV7-2 and TRBJ2-5, with 10 bases that match TRBD1. The CDR3 loop spans 13 amino acids. V trimming: 4 bases; J trimming: 5 bases; junction bases outside the gene matches: 1. From germline, CDR1 is SGHTA and CDR2 FQGNSA. CDR3 residues: CASSSGQGETQYF. The CDR3 DNA sequence: TGTGCCAGCAGCTCGGGACAGGGGGAGACCCAGTACTTC.

The chain recombines TRBV5-6 with TRBJ2-5; 14 bases align to TRBD2. CDR1 is SGHDT and CDR2 is YYEEEE in the germline V gene. The CDR3 has 15 residues. Unmatched junction bases numbered 4, after V lost 4 bases and J lost 5 bases. The CDR3 loop is CASSTGLAGVETQYF. The CDR3 DNA reads as TGTGCCAGCAGCACGGGACTAGCGGGAGTGGAGACCCAGTACTTC.

This chain connects TRBV6-1 to TRBJ2-7; no clear D. The CDR3 runs to 14 residues. V lost 4 bases and J lost 3, with 13 bases in between. The germline CDR1 and CDR2 sequences are MNHNS and SASEGT. The CDR3 sequence: CASSVARAYYEQYF. The CDR3, as DNA: TGTGCCAGCAGTGTCGCCCGCGCTTACTACGAGCAGTACTTC.

V gene TRBV9 combines with J gene TRBJ2-5; TRBD2 matches 7 bases. Looked up from germline, CDR1 is SGDLS and CDR2 is YYNGEE. This CDR3 spans 16 amino acids. J gave up 10 bases and V 0 bases, and 15 bases lay outside the gene matches. The chain's CDR3 is CASSVGALAAPRGQYF. The CDR3 bases are TGTGCCAGCAGCGTAGGGGCCCTAGCGGCGCCGAGGGGCCAGTACTTC.

This chain connects TRBV9 to TRBJ2-7; 8 bases are a match to TRBD2. The trim removed 1 base at V and 2 bases at J, leaving 23 bases unmatched. Germline V gene sequence: CDR1 SGDLS, CDR2 YYNGEE. The CDR3 is made up of 21 amino acids. CDR3 loop: CASSVKILKSQSGSQTYEQYF. Here the CDR3 DNA reads TGTGCCAGCAGCGTAAAGATTTTGAAGTCGCAGAGCGGGAGTCAGACCTACGAGCAGTACTTC.

The rearrangement joins TRBV15 to TRBJ2-3; TRBD2 is a possible D gene (5 bases). This CDR3 is 15 amino acids long. V was pared by 4 bases and J by 6 bases, with 17 bases between. Germline V CDR1 and CDR2: LNHNV, YYDKDF (reference sequence). The chain's CDR3 is CATSNQRSPSDTQYF. CDR3 coding DNA: TGTGCCACCAGCAATCAGCGGAGCCCCTCGGATACGCAGTATTTT.

The chain recombines TRBV6-1 with TRBJ2-7, with a tentative D call TRBD1 (6 bases). Germline loops: CDR1 MNHNS, CDR2 SASEGT. The CDR3 sequence is 13 residues long. The V end lost 4 bases, the J end lost 4 bases, and 11 bases lay between the germline ends. CDR3 nucleotide sequence: TGTGCCAGCAGTGGATCCGACAGGTACGAGCAGTACTTC. This encodes CASSGSDRYEQYF.

This chain uses TRBV6-5 with TRBJ2-2; maybe TRBD2 (5 bases). This CDR3 is 14 amino acids long. Germline V gene sequence: CDR1 MNHEY, CDR2 SVGAGI. The V end lost 0 bases, the J end lost 4 bases, and 6 bases lay between the germline ends. In DNA, the CDR3 is TGTGCCAGCAGTTACTCTCTAGCCACCGGGGAGCTGTTTTTT. Translating gives CASSYSLATGELFF.

The chain couples TRBV28 to TRBJ2-7, with TRBD2 identical over 13 bases. The CDR3 is 15 amino acids. The junction had 8 bases not matched to a gene; V was cut back by 5 bases and J by 7 bases. Germline lookup yields CDR1 MDHEN and CDR2 SYDVKM. The DNA of the CDR3 is TGTGCCAGCAGTCCCCCGGGACTAGCGGGATGGGAGCAGTACTTC. Amino acid sequence: CASSPPGLAGWEQYF.

This clone occurred a few times. This chain connects TRBV11-2 to TRBJ2-5, with TRBD2 as a possible D gene (6 bases). Between the trimmed V and J ends, which lost 1 base and 3 bases, there was a span of 6 bases. The CDR3 runs 13 residues. Germline V lookup: CDR1 SGHAT, CDR2 FQNNGV. The CDR3 sequence is CASSLGGEETQYF. CDR3 nucleotides: TGTGCCAGCAGCTTAGGGGGGGAAGAGACCCAGTACTTC.

This clone was seen a single time. The genes are TRBV7-9 and TRBJ2-1; D may be TRBD2 (5 bases). The germline V gene has CDR1 SEHNR and CDR2 FQNEAQ (reference sequence). V lost 8 bases, J lost 6 bases, and 17 bases lay in between. The CDR3 is 14 amino acids. This chain's CDR3 is CASDPSGGSNEQFF. The CDR3 DNA sequence: TGTGCCAGCGACCCTTCCGGAGGTTCCAATGAGCAGTTCTTC.

CDR3 DNA sequence: TGTGCCAGTAGTATTGCTACAGGGTTATACGAGCAGTACTTC. This translates into CASSIATGLYEQYF. The chain combines TRBV19 with TRBJ2-7; a possible D gene is TRBD1 (6 bases). The CDR3 totals 14 residues. Looked up from germline, CDR1 is LNHDA and CDR2 is SQIVND (reference sequence). Between the trimmed V and J ends, which lost 3 bases and 4 bases, there was a span of 13 bases. Together with reference TRBV19 and TRBJ2-7, the CDR3 gives the full variable domain: DGGITQSPKYLFRKEGQNVTLSCEQNLNHDAMYWYRQDPGQGLRLIYYSQIVNDFQKGDIAEGYSVSREKKESFPLTVTSAQKNPTAFYLCASSIATGLYEQYFGPGTRLTVT.

The chain has TRBV6-5 and TRBJ2-7; D might be TRBD2 (5 bases). The CDR3 consists of 14 residues. The germline V gene encodes CDR1 MNHEY and CDR2 SVGAGI. The V and J ends lost 6 bases and 1 base respectively, with 13 bases between them. The CDR3 DNA follows: TGTGCCAGCAGCCCGGACTTCGATTCCTACGAGCAGTACTTC. It codes for CASSPDFDSYEQYF.

A few counts support this clone. The gene calls are TRBV27 and TRBJ2-2; tentative D call: TRBD2 (7 bases). Germline CDR1 MNHEY, CDR2 SMNVEV (reference sequence). Trimming left V 2 bases short and J 7 bases short, with 11 bases between. The CDR3 runs to 14 residues. This chain's CDR3 is CASSLGGAGGELFF. Written as DNA, the CDR3 is TGTGCCAGCAGTTTAGGGGGGGCGGGCGGGGAGCTGTTTTTT.

The chain recombines TRBV7-2 with TRBJ2-3, with 10 bases that match TRBD1. Trimming at V came to 0 bases and at J to 0 bases, leaving 0 bases not matched to a gene. This CDR3 is built from 16 residues. Germline V gene lookup returns CDR1 SGHTA and CDR2 FQGNSA. This CDR3 is CASSLAGQGSTDTQYF. In DNA, the CDR3 is TGTGCCAGCAGCTTAGCGGGACAGGGGAGCACAGATACGCAGTATTTT.

The rearrangement links TRBV29-1 to TRBJ2-7, with 8 nucleotides matching TRBD2. The junction had 4 bases not matched to a gene; V was cut back by 1 base and J by 2 bases. The CDR3 length is 14 residues. The germline V gene encodes CDR1 SQVTM and CDR2 ANQGSEA. The CDR3 is CSVEGTSGPYEQYF. In nucleotides, the CDR3 is TGCAGCGTTGAAGGAACTAGCGGACCCTACGAGCAGTACTTC.

The chain is built from TRBV5-1 and TRBJ2-5, with 9 bases that match TRBD1. This CDR3 has 14 residues. In germline, CDR1 is SGHRS, CDR2 YFSETQ. Trimming cost V 0 bases and J 7 bases; bases outside gene matches: 4. For the CDR3, the DNA is TGCGCCAGCAGCTTGGAACAGGGACAGGGGACCCAGTACTTC. Translated: CASSLEQGQGTQYF. Complete variable domain (other parts from reference TRBV5-1 and TRBJ2-5): KAGVTQTPRYLIKTRGQQVTLSCSPISGHRSVSWYQQTPGQGLQFLFEYFSETQRNKGNFPGRFSGRQFSNSRSEMNVSTLELGDSALYLCASSLEQGQGTQYFGPGTRLLVL.